This TCR beta chain was sequenced during a study of blood T cell repertoires in COVID-19. Assay: immunoSEQ multiplex PCR; the TCRdb copy retains only in-frame clones and omits some. The sample records some 88,000 clones, approximately 90% being singletons. V was pared by 0 bases and J by 5 bases, with 5 bases of the junction left unmatched. CDR3 size: 15 residues. Germline V CDR1 and CDR2: SGDLS, YYNGEE. The clonotype originates from a human donor with active COVID-19. The donor label of this sample is uncertain. The material sequenced was peripheral blood. The rearrangement joins TRBV9 to TRBJ2-3; 8 bases fit TRBD2. CDR3 residues: CASSVEGLDIDTQYF. CDR3 sequence (DNA): TGTGCCAGCAGCGTAGAGGGACTAGATATAGATACGCAGTATTTT.